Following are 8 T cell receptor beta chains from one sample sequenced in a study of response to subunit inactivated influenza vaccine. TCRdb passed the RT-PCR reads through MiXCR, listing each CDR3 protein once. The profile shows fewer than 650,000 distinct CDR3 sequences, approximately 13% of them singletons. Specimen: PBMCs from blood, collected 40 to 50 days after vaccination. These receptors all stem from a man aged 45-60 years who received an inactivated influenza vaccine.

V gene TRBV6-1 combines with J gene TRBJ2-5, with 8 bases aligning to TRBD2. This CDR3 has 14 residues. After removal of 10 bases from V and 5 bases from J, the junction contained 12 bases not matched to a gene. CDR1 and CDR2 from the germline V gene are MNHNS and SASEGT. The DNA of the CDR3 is TGTGCCACCCGGGGGGGGGCGCGTTTGGAGACCCAGTACTTC. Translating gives CATRGGARLETQYF.

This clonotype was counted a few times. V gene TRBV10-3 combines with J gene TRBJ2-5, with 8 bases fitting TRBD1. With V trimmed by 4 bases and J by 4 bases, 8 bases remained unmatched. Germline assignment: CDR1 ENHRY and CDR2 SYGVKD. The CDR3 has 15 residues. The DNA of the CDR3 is TGTGCCATCAGTGCCCGACAGGGGCAGGGAGAGACCCAGTACTTC. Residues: CAISARQGQGETQYF.

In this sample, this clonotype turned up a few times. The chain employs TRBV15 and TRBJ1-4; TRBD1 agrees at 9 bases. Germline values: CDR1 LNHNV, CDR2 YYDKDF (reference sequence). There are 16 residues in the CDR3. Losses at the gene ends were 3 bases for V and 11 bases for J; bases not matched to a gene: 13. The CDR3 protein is CATSRSGGQGSLKLFF. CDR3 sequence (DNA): TGTGCCACCAGCAGGTCCGGGGGACAGGGATCTTTGAAACTGTTTTTT.

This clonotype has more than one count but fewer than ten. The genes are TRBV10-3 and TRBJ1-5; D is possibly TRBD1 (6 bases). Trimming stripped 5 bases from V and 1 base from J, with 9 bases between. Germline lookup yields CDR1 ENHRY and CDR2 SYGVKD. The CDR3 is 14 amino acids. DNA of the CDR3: TGTGCCATCAGTCGGGACACAAGCAATCAGCCCCAGCATTTT. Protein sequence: CAISRDTSNQPQHF.

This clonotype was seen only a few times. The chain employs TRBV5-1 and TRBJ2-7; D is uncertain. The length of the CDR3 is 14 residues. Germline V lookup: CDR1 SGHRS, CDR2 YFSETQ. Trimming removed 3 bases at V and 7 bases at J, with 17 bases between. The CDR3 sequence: CASSSYQDSREQYF. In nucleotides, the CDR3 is TGCGCCAGCAGCTCATATCAGGATTCGAGGGAGCAGTACTTC.

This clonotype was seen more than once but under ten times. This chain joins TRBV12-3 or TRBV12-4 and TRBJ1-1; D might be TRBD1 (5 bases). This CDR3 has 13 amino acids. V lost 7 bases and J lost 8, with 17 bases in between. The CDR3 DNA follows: TGTGCCAGCATCCCTTCGGGACGGCACGAAGCTTTCTTT. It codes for CASIPSGRHEAFF.

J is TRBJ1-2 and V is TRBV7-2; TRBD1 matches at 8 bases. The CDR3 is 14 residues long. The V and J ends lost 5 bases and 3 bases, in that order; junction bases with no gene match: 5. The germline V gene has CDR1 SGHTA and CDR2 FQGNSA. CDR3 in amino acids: CASSSDRGDYGYTF. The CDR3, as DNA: TGTGCCAGCAGCAGCGACAGGGGTGACTATGGCTACACCTTC.

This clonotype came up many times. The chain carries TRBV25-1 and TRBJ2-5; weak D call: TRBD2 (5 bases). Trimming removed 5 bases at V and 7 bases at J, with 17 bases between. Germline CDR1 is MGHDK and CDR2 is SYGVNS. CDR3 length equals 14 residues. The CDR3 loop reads CASSHSPGKLTQYF. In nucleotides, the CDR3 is TGTGCCAGCAGTCACTCCCCCGGGAAATTGACCCAGTACTTC.